Listed below are T cell receptor beta chains from one sample, sequenced in a study of graft-versus-host responses after intestinal transplantation. The antigens for these receptors are not known. Measured with immunoSEQ multiplex PCR; TCRdb has only the in-frame clones, and not every one. The table records 95,000 to 130,000 clones, 90% of them present only once. Sample: unstimulated CD4+ T cells sorted from spleen or lymph node cells, taken before intestinal transplant. These receptors were collected from a human donor who received an intestinal transplant. Each CDR3 is given with its conserved first and last residue. A D gene is named only where the DNA matches it firmly. Size tells how often a clone was seen (once, few, many) or the class of an expanded clone, and some rows leave it out.

J gene | D gene | clone size | V gene | CDR3 protein | CDR3 DNA
TRBJ2-3 | TRBD2 | . | TRBV10-1 | CASSASGHTDTQYF | TGCGCCAGCAGTGCTAGCGGCCACACAGATACGCAGTATTTT
TRBJ2-4 | TRBD2 | . | TRBV10-3 | CAISGLAGNIQYF | TGTGCCATCAGTGGACTAGCGGGTAACATTCAGTACTTC
TRBJ2-1 | . | . | TRBV7-9 | CASSRLEGGVNEQFF | TGTGCCAGCAGCAGGTTGGAGGGCGGGGTCAATGAGCAGTTCTTC
TRBJ2-1 | TRBD2 | . | TRBV28 | CASSFPATGGYNEQFF | TGTGCCAGCAGTTTTCCGGCTACGGGGGGATACAATGAGCAGTTCTTC
TRBJ1-4 | . | . | TRBV30 | CAWSVGAGAKEKLFF | TGTGCCTGGAGTGTGGGGGCAGGGGCGAAGGAAAAACTGTTTTTT
TRBJ2-7 | TRBD2 | once | TRBV28 | CASTPSRLAGTREQYF | TGTGCCAGCACCCCGTCCCGACTAGCGGGAACGCGCGAGCAGTACTTC
TRBJ1-5 | . | . | TRBV9 | CASSVEGGNQPQHF | TGTGCCAGCAGCGTAGAGGGAGGCAATCAGCCCCAGCATTTT
TRBJ2-2 | TRBD2 | . | TRBV11-2 | CASSFGGAGELFF | TGTGCCAGCAGCTTTGGGGGGGCCGGGGAGCTGTTTTTT
TRBJ2-3 | TRBD2 | . | TRBV5-1 | CASSLETGGYADTQYF | TGCGCCAGCAGCTTGGAAACGGGAGGATATGCAGATACGCAGTATTTT
TRBJ2-2 | TRBD1 | once | TRBV18 | CASSLPGQGTGELFF | TGTGCCAGCTCACTTCCGGGACAGGGGACCGGGGAGCTGTTTTTT
TRBJ1-1 | . | . | TRBV7-2 | CASSPSGAILAFF | TGTGCCAGCAGCCCATCAGGGGCGATCCTTGCTTTCTTT
TRBJ2-3 | TRBD1 | . | TRBV5-6 | CASSRDRDSDTQYF | TGTGCCAGCAGCCGGGACAGGGACTCAGATACGCAGTATTTT
TRBJ1-1 | TRBD1 | . | TRBV5-1 | CASSSYPGQGRKEAFF | TGCGCCAGCAGCTCATACCCGGGACAGGGGAGAAAGGAAGCTTTCTTT
TRBJ1-5 | TRBD1 | . | TRBV2 | CASSPLTGGQPQHF | TGTGCCAGCAGTCCATTGACAGGGGGCCAGCCCCAGCATTTT
TRBJ2-6 | TRBD1 | . | TRBV4-1 | CASSQVGFGTGVAGANVLTF | TGCGCCAGCAGCCAAGTTGGTTTTGGGACAGGGGTGGCTGGGGCCAACGTCCTGACTTTC
TRBJ2-6 | . | . | TRBV1 | CTSSTRGLCSGANVLTF | TGCACCAGCAGCACCAGGGGGCTCTGCTCTGGGGCCAACGTCCTGACTTTC